These T cell receptor beta chains were read from a single sample in a study of T-cell reconstitution after alpha-beta-depleted transplantation in children. TCRdb reanalysed the PCR reads using MiXCR and keeps one entry per CDR3 protein. Among some 310,000 distinct CDR3 sequences listed, approximately 23% were seen once. The source material was PBMCs, mostly from graft donor cells, sampled 180 days after TCRalphabeta/CD19-depleted stem cell transplant. Receptors were obtained from a male patient younger than 18 who had a stem cell transplant for acute lymphoblastic leukemia, so the T cells may come from the graft donor. Each CDR3 is given without its conserved first and last residue. D genes are given only for firm matches.

NA TRBJ2-5 TRBV18 ASSSRGTAAQETQY
NA TRBJ2-3 TRBV18 ASSPPRGTDTQY
TRBD1 TRBJ1-6 TRBV7-6 ASSPLAGQGSSYNSPLH
NA TRBJ2-1 TRBV9 ASSVAGGLTEQF
TRBD1 TRBJ2-7 TRBV10-2 ASSEWGQGAREQY
NA TRBJ2-7 TRBV5-6 ASSFSPETDPGEMAYEQY
TRBD2 TRBJ2-7 TRBV7-2 ASSLALLAGVPYEQY
TRBD1 TRBJ2-1 TRBV15 ATSSPDRVGDEQF
NA TRBJ1-5 TRBV11-2 ASSFILVTEDNQPQH
NA TRBJ2-1 TRBV27 ASSLIDSGDEQF
TRBD1 TRBJ1-5 TRBV29-1 SVVEQGMNQPQH
TRBD2 TRBJ2-2 TRBV11-2 ASSLVSGLVTGELF
NA TRBJ2-1 TRBV6-5 ASSSGIGTYNEQF
TRBD2 TRBJ2-5 TRBV12-3/TRBV12-4 ASSSLAEQETQY
TRBD2 TRBJ2-4 TRBV11-2 ASSPRLAGNIQY
TRBD1 TRBJ2-7 TRBV20-1 SATPLRGYEQY
NA TRBJ2-5 TRBV10-3 ARYRGRGFQETQY
TRBD2 TRBJ2-1 TRBV15 ATGGGVGNEQF
TRBD1 TRBJ2-7 TRBV7-9 ASIPPGQVPYEQY
NA TRBJ1-5 TRBV6-1 ASSSTGNQPQH
NA TRBJ2-3 TRBV11-2 ASSSPRWGADTQY
TRBD1 TRBJ1-2 TRBV9 ASSRRAGGGYT
TRBD1 TRBJ2-7 TRBV10-3 AISKQGYEQY
NA TRBJ1-1 TRBV12-3/TRBV12-4 ASSPVLLSAF
NA TRBJ2-3 TRBV7-3 ASSLELTHTQY
NA TRBJ1-2 TRBV5-5 ASSLTAGAGYGYT
NA TRBJ2-2 TRBV12-3/TRBV12-4 ASSPKWTGELF
TRBD2 TRBJ2-1 TRBV7-2 ASSLAQTSGKPYEQF
NA TRBJ1-2 TRBV3-1 ASSQVSGIGNGYT
TRBD2 TRBJ2-1 TRBV18 ASSPQRTSGMGGTNEQF
NA TRBJ2-7 TRBV4-1 ASSQDTRDGYEQY
TRBD2 TRBJ2-7 TRBV9 ASSVGLAGVGYEQY
TRBD2 TRBJ2-3 TRBV29-1 SGIERELPTDTQY
NA TRBJ1-6 TRBV6-1 ASSDGGFDNSPLH
TRBD2 TRBJ2-7 TRBV5-1 ASSSIFSGTTYEQY
TRBD1 TRBJ1-1 TRBV5-4 ASSRDRGNEAF
NA TRBJ1-2 TRBV5-4 ASSIDRPHGYT
NA TRBJ1-1 TRBV29-1 SVSGIMTPMNTEAF
TRBD2 TRBJ2-3 TRBV5-5 ASSAPGLGTTDTQY
NA TRBJ1-1 TRBV15 ATSRALNTEAF
NA TRBJ2-2 TRBV9 ASREKLYTGELF
NA TRBJ2-7 TRBV4-1 ASSQVGNLYEQY
NA TRBJ2-7 TRBV20-1 SANRQGKYEQY
NA TRBJ2-7 TRBV7-2 ASSLGTLSYEQY
TRBD2 TRBJ2-1 TRBV5-1 ASSRGSSYNEQF
NA TRBJ2-4 TRBV20-1 SARRPTVAKNIQY